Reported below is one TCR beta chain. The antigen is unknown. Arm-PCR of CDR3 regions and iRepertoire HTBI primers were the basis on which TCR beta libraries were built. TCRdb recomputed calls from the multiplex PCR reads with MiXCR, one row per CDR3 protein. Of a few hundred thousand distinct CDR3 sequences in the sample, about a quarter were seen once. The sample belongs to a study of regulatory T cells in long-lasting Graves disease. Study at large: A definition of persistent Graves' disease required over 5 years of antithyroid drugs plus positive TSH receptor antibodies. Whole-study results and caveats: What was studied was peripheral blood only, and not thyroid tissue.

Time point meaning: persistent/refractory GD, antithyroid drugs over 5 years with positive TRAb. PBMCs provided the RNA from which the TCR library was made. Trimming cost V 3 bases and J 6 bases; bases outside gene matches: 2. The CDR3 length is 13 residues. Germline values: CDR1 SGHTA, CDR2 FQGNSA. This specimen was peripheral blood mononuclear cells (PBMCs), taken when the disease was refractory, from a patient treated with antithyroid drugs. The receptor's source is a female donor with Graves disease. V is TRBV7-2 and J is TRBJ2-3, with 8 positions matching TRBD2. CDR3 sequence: CASSFGRGDTQYF. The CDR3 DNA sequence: TGTGCCAGCAGCTTCGGGAGGGGTGATACGCAGTATTTT. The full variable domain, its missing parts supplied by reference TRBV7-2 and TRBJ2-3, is GAGVSQSPSNKVTEKGKDVELRCDPISGHTALYWYRQSLGQGLEFLIYFQGNSAPDKSGLPSDRFSAERTGGSVSTLTIQRTQQEDSAVYLCASSFGRGDTQYFGPGTRLTVL.